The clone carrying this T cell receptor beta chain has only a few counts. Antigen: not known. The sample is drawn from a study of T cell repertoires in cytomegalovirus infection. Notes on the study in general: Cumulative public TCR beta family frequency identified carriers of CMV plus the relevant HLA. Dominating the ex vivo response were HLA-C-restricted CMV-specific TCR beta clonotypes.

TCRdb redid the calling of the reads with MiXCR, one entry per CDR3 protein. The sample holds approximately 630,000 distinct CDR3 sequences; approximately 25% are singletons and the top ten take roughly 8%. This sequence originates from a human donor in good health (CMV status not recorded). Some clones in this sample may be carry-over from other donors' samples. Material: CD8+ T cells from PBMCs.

The CDR3 nucleotides are TGTGCCAGCAGTTCCTCCGACAGGGGCGAGACCCAGTACTTC. Translating it yields CASSSSDRGETQYF. This chain links TRBV6-2 or TRBV6-3 with TRBJ2-5; 8 bases fit TRBD1. The junction had 6 bases not matched to a gene; V was cut back by 4 bases and J by 5 bases. Germline-derived CDR1 and CDR2 are MNHEY and SVGEGT. CDR3 length: 14 residues.